Detailed here is one T cell receptor beta chain. What it recognizes is unknown. The sample comes from a study of cytomegalovirus exposure and HLA in healthy donors. Study-level findings and limits: Testing in vitro showed a few CMV-associated chains specific for CMV antigens.

The CDR3 extends over 17 amino acids. Germline lookup yields CDR1 SGHDT and CDR2 YYEEEE. Trimming took off 5 bases at V and 0 bases at J, with 18 bases between the two ends. PCR primers comprised 60 Vbeta and 13 Jbeta primers. Here immunoSEQ multiplex PCR was the method, and the copy in TCRdb shows in-frame clones only, minus some. The sample lists approximately 260,000 clones; approximately 84% were seen once. The material sequenced was PBMCs. The chain recombines TRBV5-6 with TRBJ2-1; possibly TRBD2 for D (5 bases). The origin of this receptor is a woman aged 40-49 years in good health and CMV-seropositive. CDR3 region: CASRSPRGPSSYNEQFF. CDR3 nucleotide sequence: TGTGCCAGCAGAAGTCCCCGCGGGCCTAGCTCCTACAATGAGCAGTTCTTC.